This T cell receptor beta chain was sequenced during a study of T cell repertoires in cytomegalovirus infection. TCRdb analysed the reads with MiXCR anew, one entry per CDR3 protein. The repertoire consists of hundreds of thousands of distinct CDR3 sequences, with approximately 32% occurring once and the leading ten covering roughly 13%. Deletions cut 3 bases from V and 7 bases from J, with 11 bases between. Germline V gene lookup returns CDR1 SGHDT and CDR2 YYEEEE. The CDR3 is 12 amino acids. With regard to this clonotype: What it binds is not known.

This chain uses TRBV5-6 with TRBJ2-7, with TRBD2 as a possible D gene (5 bases). The receptor was derived from a human donor in good health (CMV status not recorded). Some clones in this sample may be carry-over from other donors' samples. The source material was cultured CD8+ T cells from PBMCs, sampled from culture after CMV antigen stimulation. CDR3 nucleotides: TGTGCCAGCAGCTCCGGGGTTCGGGAGCAGTACTTC. Its protein is CASSSGVREQYF.